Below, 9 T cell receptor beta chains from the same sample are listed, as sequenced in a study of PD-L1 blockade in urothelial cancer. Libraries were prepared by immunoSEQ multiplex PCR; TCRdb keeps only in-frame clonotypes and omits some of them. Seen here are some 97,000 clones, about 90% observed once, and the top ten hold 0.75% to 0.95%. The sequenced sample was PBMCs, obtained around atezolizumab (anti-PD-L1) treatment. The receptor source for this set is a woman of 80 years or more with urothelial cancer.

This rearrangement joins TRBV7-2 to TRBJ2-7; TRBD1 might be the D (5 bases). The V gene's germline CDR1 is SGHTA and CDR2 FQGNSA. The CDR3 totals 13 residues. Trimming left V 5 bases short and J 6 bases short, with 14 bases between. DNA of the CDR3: TGTGCCAGCAGCCGTGGCCAGGGTGGCGAGCAGTACTTC. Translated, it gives CASSRGQGGEQYF.

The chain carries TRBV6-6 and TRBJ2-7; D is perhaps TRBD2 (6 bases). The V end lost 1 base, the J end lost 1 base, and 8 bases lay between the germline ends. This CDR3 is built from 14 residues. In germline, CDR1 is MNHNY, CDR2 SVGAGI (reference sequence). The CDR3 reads CASSYLRGSYEQYF. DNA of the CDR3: TGTGCCAGCAGTTACTTGCGGGGATCCTACGAGCAGTACTTC.

The CDR3 sequence is CASSVVYGESYTF. The CDR3 DNA reads TGTGCCAGCAGTGTGGTCTATGGGGAGAGCTACACCTTC. V gene TRBV6-1 combines with J gene TRBJ1-2; no clear D. Germline CDR1 and CDR2: MNHNS and SASEGT. This CDR3 spans 13 amino acids. The germline V and J ends were trimmed by 4 bases and 9 bases, with 15 bases remaining between them.

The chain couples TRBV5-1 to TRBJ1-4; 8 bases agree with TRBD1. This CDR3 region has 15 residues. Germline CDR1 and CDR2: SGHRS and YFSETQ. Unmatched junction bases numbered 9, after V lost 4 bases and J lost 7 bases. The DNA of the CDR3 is TGCGCCAGCAGCGCTTCACAGGGGGGAGCTGAAAAACTGTTTTTT. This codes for CASSASQGGAEKLFF.

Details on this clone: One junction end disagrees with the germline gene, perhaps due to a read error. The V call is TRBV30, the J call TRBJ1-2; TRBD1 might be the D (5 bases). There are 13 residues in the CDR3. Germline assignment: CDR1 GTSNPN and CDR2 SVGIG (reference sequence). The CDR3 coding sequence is TGTGCCTGGAGTGTACAGAGGCAGGGTGAGAGCGCCTTC. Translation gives CAWSVQRQGESAF.

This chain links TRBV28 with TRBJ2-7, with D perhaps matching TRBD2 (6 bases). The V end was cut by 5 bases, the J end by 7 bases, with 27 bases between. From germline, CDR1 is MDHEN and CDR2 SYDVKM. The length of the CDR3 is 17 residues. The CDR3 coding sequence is TGTGCCAGCAGTACCCCCCAACCGGGACTCAAGGCGAGTGAGCAGTACTTC. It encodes CASSTPQPGLKASEQYF.

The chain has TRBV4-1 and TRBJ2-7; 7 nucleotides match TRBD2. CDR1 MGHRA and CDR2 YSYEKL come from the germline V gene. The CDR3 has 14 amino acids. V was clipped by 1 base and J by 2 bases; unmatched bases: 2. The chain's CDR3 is CASSQAGTTYEQYF. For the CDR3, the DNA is TGCGCCAGCAGCCAAGCCGGGACTACCTACGAGCAGTACTTC.

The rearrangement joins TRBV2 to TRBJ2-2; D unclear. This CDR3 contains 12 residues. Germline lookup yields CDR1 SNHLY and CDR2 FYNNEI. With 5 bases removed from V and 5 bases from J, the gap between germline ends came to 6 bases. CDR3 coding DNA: TGTGCCAGCAGTTCTGAGACCGGGGAGCTGTTTTTT. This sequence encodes CASSSETGELFF.

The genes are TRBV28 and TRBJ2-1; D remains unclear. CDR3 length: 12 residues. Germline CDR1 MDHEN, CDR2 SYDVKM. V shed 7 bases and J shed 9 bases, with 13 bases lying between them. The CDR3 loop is CASTSAYGEQFF. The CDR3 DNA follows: TGTGCCAGCACCAGCGCATATGGTGAGCAGTTCTTC.